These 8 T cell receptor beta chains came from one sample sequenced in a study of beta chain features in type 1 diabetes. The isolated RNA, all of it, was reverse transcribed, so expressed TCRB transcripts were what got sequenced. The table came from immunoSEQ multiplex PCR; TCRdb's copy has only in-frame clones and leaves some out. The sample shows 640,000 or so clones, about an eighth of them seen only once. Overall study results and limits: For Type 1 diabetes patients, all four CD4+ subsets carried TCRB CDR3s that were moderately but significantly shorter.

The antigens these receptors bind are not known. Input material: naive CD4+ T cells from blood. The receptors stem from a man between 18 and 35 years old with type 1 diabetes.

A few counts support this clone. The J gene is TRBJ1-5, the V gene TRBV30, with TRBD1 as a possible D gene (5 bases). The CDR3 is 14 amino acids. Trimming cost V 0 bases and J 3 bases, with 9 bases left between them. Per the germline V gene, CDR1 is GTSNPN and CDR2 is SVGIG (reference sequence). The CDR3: CAWSVRTYNQPQHF. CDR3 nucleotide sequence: TGTGCCTGGAGTGTCAGGACATACAATCAGCCCCAGCATTTT.

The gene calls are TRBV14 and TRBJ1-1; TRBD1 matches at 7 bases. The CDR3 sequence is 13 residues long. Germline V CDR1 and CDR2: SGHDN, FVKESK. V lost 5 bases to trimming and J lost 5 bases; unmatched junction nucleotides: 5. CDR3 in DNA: TGTGCCAGCAGCTCTAACAGGGGTACTGAAGCTTTCTTT. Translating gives CASSSNRGTEAFF.

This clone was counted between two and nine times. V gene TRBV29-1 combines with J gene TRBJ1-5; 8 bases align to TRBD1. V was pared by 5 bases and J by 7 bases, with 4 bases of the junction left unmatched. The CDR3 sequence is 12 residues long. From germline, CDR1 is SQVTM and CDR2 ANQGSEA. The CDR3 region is CSVSTGEQPQHF. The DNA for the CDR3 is TGCAGCGTTTCGACAGGGGAGCAGCCCCAGCATTTT.

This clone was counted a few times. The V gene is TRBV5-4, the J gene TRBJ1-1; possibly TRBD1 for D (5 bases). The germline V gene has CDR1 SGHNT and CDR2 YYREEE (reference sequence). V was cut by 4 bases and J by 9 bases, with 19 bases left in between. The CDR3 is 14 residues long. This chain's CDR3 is CASSPDSDSTQAFF. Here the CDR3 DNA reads TGTGCCAGCAGCCCAGACAGTGATTCTACTCAAGCTTTCTTT.

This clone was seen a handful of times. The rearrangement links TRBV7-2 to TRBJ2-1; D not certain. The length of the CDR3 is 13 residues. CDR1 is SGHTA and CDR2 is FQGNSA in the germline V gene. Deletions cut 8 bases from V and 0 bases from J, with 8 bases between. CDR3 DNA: TGTGCCAGCTGCGAAGACTCCTACAATGAGCAGTTCTTC. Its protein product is CASCEDSYNEQFF.

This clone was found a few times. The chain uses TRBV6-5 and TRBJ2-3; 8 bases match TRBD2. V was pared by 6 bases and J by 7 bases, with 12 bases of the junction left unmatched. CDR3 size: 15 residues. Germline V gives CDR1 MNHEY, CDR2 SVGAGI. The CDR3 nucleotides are TGTGCCAGCAGAGCCGGCGGACTAGCCCCTCATACGCAGTATTTT. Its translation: CASRAGGLAPHTQYF.

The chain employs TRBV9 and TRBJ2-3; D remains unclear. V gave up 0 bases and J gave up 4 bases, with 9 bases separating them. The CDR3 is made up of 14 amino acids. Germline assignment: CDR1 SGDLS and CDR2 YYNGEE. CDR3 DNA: TGTGCCAGCAGCGTAGGGACGGCACCAGATACGCAGTATTTT. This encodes CASSVGTAPDTQYF. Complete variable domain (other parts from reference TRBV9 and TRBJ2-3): DSGVTQTPKHLITATGQRVTLRCSPRSGDLSVYWYQQSLDQGLQFLIQYYNGEERAKGNILERFSAQQFPDLHSELNLSSLELGDSALYFCASSVGTAPDTQYFGPGTRLTVL.

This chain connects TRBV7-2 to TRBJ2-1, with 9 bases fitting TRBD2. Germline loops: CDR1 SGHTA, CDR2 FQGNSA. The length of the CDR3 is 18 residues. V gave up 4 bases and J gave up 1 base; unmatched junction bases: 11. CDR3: CASSSRGGGRPSYNEQFF. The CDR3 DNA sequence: TGTGCCAGCAGCTCCCGCGGGGGGGGGCGGCCTTCCTACAATGAGCAGTTCTTC.